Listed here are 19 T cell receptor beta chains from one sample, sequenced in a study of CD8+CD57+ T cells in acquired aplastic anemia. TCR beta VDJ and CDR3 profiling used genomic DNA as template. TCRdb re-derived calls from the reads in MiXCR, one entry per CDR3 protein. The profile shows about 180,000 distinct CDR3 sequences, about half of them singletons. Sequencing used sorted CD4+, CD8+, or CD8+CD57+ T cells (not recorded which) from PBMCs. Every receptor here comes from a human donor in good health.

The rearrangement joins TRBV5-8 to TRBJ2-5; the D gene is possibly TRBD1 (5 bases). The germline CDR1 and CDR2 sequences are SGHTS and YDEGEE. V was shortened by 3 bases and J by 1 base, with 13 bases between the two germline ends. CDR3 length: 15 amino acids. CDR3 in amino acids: CASSSKQVGQETQYF. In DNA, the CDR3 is TGTGCCAGCAGCTCTAAACAGGTTGGCCAAGAGACCCAGTACTTC.

The CDR3 DNA follows: TGTGCCACCGCCGGGATCAAAATCCAAGAGACCCAGTACTTC. Its translation: CATAGIKIQETQYF. The chain uses TRBV2 and TRBJ2-5, with D perhaps TRBD2 (5 bases). The CDR3 runs to 14 residues. Per germline, CDR1 SNHLY and CDR2 FYNNEI. The ends were cut back, 10 bases at V and 1 base at J, with 16 bases in the middle.

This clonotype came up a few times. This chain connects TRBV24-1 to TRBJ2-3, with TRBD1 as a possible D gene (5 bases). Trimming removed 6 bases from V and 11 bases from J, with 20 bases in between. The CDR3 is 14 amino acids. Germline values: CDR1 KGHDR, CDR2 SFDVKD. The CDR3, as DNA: TGTGCCACCAGTAGTTTCTCTGGGCCAGGGATGCAGTATTTT. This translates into CATSSFSGPGMQYF.

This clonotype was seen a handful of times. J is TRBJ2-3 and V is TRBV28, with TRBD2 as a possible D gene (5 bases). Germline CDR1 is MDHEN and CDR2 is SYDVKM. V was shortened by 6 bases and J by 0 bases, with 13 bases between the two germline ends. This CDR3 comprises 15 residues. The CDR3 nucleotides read TGTGCCAGCAGGGGAGAGAGTATAAGCACAGATACGCAGTATTTT. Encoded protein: CASRGESISTDTQYF.

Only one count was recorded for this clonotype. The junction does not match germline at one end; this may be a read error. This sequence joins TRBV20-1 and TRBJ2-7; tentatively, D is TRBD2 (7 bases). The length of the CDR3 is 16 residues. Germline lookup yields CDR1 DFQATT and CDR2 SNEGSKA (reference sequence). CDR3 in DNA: TGCAGTTCTAGAGATCAGAACAGGGCGGGGGATTACGAGCAGTACTTC. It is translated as CSSRDQNRAGDYEQYF.

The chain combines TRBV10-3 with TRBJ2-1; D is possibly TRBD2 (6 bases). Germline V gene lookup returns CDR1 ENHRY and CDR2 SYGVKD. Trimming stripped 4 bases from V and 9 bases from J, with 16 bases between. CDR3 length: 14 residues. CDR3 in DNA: TGTGCCATCAGTGTGGTGGGAGGAGAGGTTGAGCAGTTCTTC. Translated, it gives CAISVVGGEVEQFF.

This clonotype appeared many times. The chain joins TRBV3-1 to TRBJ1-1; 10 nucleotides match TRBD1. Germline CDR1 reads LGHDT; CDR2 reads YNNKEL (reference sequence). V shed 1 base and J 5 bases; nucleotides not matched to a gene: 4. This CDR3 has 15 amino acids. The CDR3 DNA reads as TGTGCCAGCAGCCAAGCATGGACAGGGGGAACTGAAGCTTTCTTT. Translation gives CASSQAWTGGTEAFF. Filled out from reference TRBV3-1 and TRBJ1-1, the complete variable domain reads DTAVSQTPKYLVTQMGNDKSIKCEQNLGHDTMYWYKQDSKKFLKIMFSYNNKELIINETVPNRFSPKSPDKAHLNLHINSLELGDSAVYFCASSQAWTGGTEAFFGQGTRLTVV.

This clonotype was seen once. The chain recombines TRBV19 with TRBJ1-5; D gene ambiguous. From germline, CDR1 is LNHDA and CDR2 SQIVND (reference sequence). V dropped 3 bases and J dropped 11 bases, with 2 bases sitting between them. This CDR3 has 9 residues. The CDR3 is CASSMAQHF. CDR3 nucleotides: TGTGCCAGTAGTATGGCCCAGCATTTT.

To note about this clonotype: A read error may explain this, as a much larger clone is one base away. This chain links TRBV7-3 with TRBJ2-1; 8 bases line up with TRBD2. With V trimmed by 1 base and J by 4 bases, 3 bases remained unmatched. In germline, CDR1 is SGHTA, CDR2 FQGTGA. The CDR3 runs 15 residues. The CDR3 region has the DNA TGTGCCAGCAGCTTAAGCGGGGGGACTTACAATGAGCAGTTCTTC. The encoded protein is CASSLSGGTYNEQFF. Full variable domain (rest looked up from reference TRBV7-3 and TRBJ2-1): GAGVSQTPSNKVTEKGKYVELRCDPISGHTALYWYRQSLGQGPEFLIYFQGTGAADDSGLPNDRFFAVRPEGSVSTLKIQRTERGDSAVYLCASSLSGGTYNEQFFGPGTRLTVL.

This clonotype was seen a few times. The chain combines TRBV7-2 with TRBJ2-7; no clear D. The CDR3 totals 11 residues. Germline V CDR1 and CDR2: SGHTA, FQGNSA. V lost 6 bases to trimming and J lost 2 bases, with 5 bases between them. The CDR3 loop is CASRFTYEQYF. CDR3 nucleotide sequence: TGTGCCAGCAGATTCACCTACGAGCAGTACTTC.

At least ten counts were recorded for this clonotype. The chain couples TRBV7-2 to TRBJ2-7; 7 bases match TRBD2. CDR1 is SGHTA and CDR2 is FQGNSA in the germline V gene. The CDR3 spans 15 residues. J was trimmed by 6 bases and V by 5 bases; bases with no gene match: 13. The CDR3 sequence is CASSPKGGRYSEQYF. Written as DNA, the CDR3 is TGTGCCAGCAGCCCAAAGGGCGGGAGATATTCCGAGCAGTACTTC.

CDR3 coding DNA: TGTGCCATCAGTGAGACGGACAGGGCCCCCGAGCAGTACTTC. Its protein product is CAISETDRAPEQYF. The V and J genes are TRBV10-3 and TRBJ2-7; 8 nucleotides align to TRBD1. There are 14 residues in the CDR3. Losses at the gene ends were 2 bases for V and 6 bases for J; bases not matched to a gene: 6. Germline V gene sequence: CDR1 ENHRY, CDR2 SYGVKD.

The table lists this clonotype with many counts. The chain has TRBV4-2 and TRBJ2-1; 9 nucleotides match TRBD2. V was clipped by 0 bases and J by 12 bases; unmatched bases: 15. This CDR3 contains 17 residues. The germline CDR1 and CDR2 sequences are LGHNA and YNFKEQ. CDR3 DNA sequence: TGTGCCAGCAGCCAAGATAGGAGAGCGGGAGGCCCTAGCGGGCAGTTCTTC. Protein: CASSQDRRAGGPSGQFF.

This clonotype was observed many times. For the CDR3, the DNA is TGTGCCAGCAGCTTTCAAGATACGCAGTATTTT. Protein sequence: CASSFQDTQYF. The chain couples TRBV5-5 to TRBJ2-3; no reliable D call. The CDR3 runs to 11 residues. V lost 2 bases to trimming and J lost 5 bases, with 3 bases between them. Per the germline V gene, CDR1 is SGHKS and CDR2 is YYEKEE (reference sequence).

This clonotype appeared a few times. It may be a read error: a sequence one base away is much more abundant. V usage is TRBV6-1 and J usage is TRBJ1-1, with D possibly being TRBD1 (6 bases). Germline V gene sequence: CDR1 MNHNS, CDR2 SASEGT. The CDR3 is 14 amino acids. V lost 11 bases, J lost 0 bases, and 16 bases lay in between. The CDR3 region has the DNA TGTGCCGGCATTGGCGACAGGATGAACACTGAAGCTTTCTTT. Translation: CAGIGDRMNTEAFF.

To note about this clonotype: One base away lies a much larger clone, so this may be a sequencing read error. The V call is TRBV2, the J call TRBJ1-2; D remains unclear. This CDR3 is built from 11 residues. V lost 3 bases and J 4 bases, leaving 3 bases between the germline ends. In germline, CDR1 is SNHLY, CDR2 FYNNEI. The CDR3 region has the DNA TGTGCCAGCAGTGATGGCTATGGCTACACCTTC. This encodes CASSDGYGYTF.

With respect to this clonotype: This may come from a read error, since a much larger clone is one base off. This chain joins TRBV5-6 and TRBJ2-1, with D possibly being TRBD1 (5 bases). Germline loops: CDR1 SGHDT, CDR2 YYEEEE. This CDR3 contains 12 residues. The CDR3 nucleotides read TGTGCCAGCAGCCGTCCGGACAATGAGCAGTGCTTC. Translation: CASSRPDNEQCF.

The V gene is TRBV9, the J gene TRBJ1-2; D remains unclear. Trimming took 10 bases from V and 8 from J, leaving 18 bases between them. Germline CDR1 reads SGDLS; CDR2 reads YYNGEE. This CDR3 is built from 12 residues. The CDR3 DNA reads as TGTGCCGGCGGCACGGACCAGAGGGGCTACACCTTC. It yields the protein CAGGTDQRGYTF.

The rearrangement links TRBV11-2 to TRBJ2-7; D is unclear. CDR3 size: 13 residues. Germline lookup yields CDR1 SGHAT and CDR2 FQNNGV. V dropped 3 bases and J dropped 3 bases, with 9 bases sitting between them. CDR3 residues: CASSFSGSYEQYF. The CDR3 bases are TGTGCCAGCAGCTTCTCGGGCAGCTACGAGCAGTACTTC.